This entry describes one T cell receptor beta chain. These data belong to a study of shared clonotypes between healthy human individuals. The CDR3 runs to 15 residues. In germline, CDR1 is ENHRY, CDR2 SYGVKD. V shed 2 bases and J shed 0 bases, with 8 bases lying between them. Sequenced by immunoSEQ multiplex PCR; TCRdb stores in-frame clones only, minus some. The sample yields a few million clones, 90% to 96% seen once. This rearrangement joins TRBV10-3 to TRBJ1-3; unclear D gene. The specimen was naive CD4+ T cells sorted from blood. Stated subset: CD45RA+ positively selected. This TCR came from a man aged 18 to 29 in good health. In nucleotides, the CDR3 is TGTGCCATCAGTGAGGTACTAACCTCTGGAAACACCATATATTTT. As protein: CAISEVLTSGNTIYF.